The source of this TCR beta chain is a study of CD8+CD57+ T cells in acquired aplastic anemia. Study-level information: Across the sorted CD4+ and CD8+ cells, DNA amounts averaged approximately 3.1 ug.

This clonotype has only a few counts. The conserved final phenylalanine or tryptophan is absent from the CDR3, which likely points to a read error. Genomic DNA served as template for TCR beta VDJ and CDR3 profiling. TCRdb re-analysed the reads in MiXCR, keeping a single row per CDR3 protein. The sample has about 180,000 distinct CDR3 sequences, around 48% seen once. Selection for sequencing was limited to patients who had shown CD8+CD57+ cell expansion by flow cytometry. The CDR3 sequence is 13 residues long. The germline gives CDR1 MGHDK, CDR2 SYGVNS. V was trimmed by 4 bases and J by 5 bases, leaving 11 bases between them.

The sample taken for sequencing was sorted CD4+, CD8+, or CD8+CD57+ T cells (not recorded which) from PBMCs. The V gene is TRBV25-1, the J gene TRBJ1-2, with D tentatively TRBD1 (5 bases). The source is a human donor with aplastic anemia. The CDR3 DNA reads TGTGCCAGCAGTGGAGCAGGGAAATATGGCTACACCCTC. Its protein is CASSGAGKYGYTL.